This TCR beta chain was retrieved from a study of T cell clonality in common variable immunodeficiency. Findings and limits, study-wide: In common variable immunodeficiency, TCR beta chains reportedly carried fewer deletions and N-nucleotide insertions.

Data came from immunoSEQ multiplex PCR; TCRdb stores just in-frame clones and leaves some out. Listed here are some 25,000 clones without any singletons, the top ten holding approximately 3.8%. With regard to this clone: Its antigen remains unidentified. The sequence runs out 3 residues before the end of the CDR3; the remainder is reconstructed from the germline J gene.

From germline, CDR1 is SEHNR and CDR2 FQNEAQ (reference sequence). V was pared by 5 bases and J by 4 bases, with 6 bases between. This CDR3 has 12 amino acids. Reduced serum IgG, IgA and/or IgM plus specific antibody deficiency defined CVID. No CVID subject was ill or on immunomodulatory drugs when sampled. Sequenced: peripheral blood mononuclear cells. This chain connects TRBV7-9 to TRBJ2-1; D call uncertain. The origin of this receptor is a human donor with common variable immunodeficiency. Here the CDR3 reads CASSIKYNEQFF. The part of the CDR3 DNA that was read is TGTGCCAGCAGCATTAAATACAATGAG.